The rows below give T cell receptor beta chains drawn from one sample of a study of PD-1 blockade in classical Hodgkin lymphoma. Using immunoSEQ multiplex PCR, the repertoire was profiled, and TCRdb retains in-frame clones only, with some absent. The sample comprises 50,000 or so clones, approximately 89% of which are singletons, and roughly a tenth rests with the top ten. The sample in question was peripheral blood mononuclear cells (PBMCs), obtained before the second cycle of nivolumab. These receptors were collected from a human donor with classical Hodgkin lymphoma. Each CDR3 is given with its conserved first and last residue. D genes are given only for firm matches. Clone size is given for some rows only: seen once, a few or many times, or a class if the clone is expanded.

>TRBJ2-5|TRBV27|TRBD2|19|.
TGTGCCAGCAGTTTAATAGGACTAGCGGGGGGGATCGGCCAAGAGACCCAGTACTTC
CASSLIGLAGGIGQETQYF
>TRBJ2-7|TRBV2|TRBD2|17|.
TGTGCCAGCAGCGACCCTAGCGGGGGGACCCTCGAGGACGAGCAGTACTTC
CASSDPSGGTLEDEQYF
>TRBJ2-5|TRBV4-1|TRBD1|13|.
TGCGCCAGCAGCCTAGACAGGGTTCAGGAGCAGTACTTC
CASSLDRVQEQYF
>TRBJ1-5|TRBV5-1|TRBD1|13|once
TGCGCCAGCAGCCAGACAGGGAATCAGCCCCAGCATTTT
CASSQTGNQPQHF
>TRBJ1-2|TRBV16|TRBD1|14|.
TGTGCCAGCAGCCCTTCGGAGACAGGGGTATTTGGCACCTTC
CASSPSETGVFGTF
>TRBJ2-3|TRBV5-1|.|14|.
TGCGCCAGCAGCTTGGGCGCGACCACAGATACGCAGTATTTT
CASSLGATTDTQYF
>TRBJ2-3|TRBV5-6|.|15|.
TGTGCCAGCAGCTTGTCCTACCCCTCCCCAGATACGCAGTATTTT
CASSLSYPSPDTQYF
>TRBJ2-7|TRBV11-3|TRBD1|14|.
TGTGCCAGCAGCTACTCCGGGACAGGCTACGAGCAGTACTTC
CASSYSGTGYEQYF
>TRBJ1-2|TRBV7-9|.|13|.
TGTGCCAGCAGCCTCCAGGATGTCTATGGCTACACCTTC
CASSLQDVYGYTF
>TRBJ1-5|TRBV19|TRBD1|13|.
TGTGCTTCGACCGGACAGGGAACCCAGCCCCAGCATTTT
CASTGQGTQPQHF
>TRBJ2-7|TRBV27|TRBD1|12|.
TGTGCCAGCGGACAGGGCTCCTACGAGCAGTACTTC
CASGQGSYEQYF
>TRBJ2-3|TRBV14|TRBD2|15|.
TGTGCCAGCAGCCGGACTAGATTAAACACAGATACGCAGTATTTT
CASSRTRLNTDTQYF
>TRBJ2-7|TRBV5-6|.|13|.
TGTGCCAGCAGCCCCCTGAGCGCCTACGAGCAGTACTTC
CASSPLSAYEQYF
>TRBJ1-1|TRBV12-2|.|16|.
TGTGCAAGTCGCTTAGCGACCAGGCCAGCGAACACTGAAGCTTTCTTT
CASRLATRPANTEAFF
>TRBJ2-7|TRBV10-3|.|12|.
TGTGCCATCAAAGACGGCTCCTACGAGCAGTACTTC
CAIKDGSYEQYF
>TRBJ2-1|TRBV13|TRBD2|13|.
TGTGCCAGCAGCCCCGCGGGGGACAATGAGCAGTTCTTC
CASSPAGDNEQFF
>TRBJ1-6|TRBV19|.|15|.
TGTGCCAGTAGTGTGGGCACTGGACCGAGTTCACCCCTCCACTTT
CASSVGTGPSSPLHF
>TRBJ2-1|TRBV13|TRBD2|13|.
TGTGCCAGCAATCAGGAGCGGGAGGTTGAGCAGTTCTTC
CASNQEREVEQFF
>TRBJ1-6|TRBV9|.|15|.
TGTGCCAGCAGCGTAGGGGCCTCCTATAATTCACCCCTCCACTTT
CASSVGASYNSPLHF
>TRBJ2-7|TRBV27|TRBD1|19|.
TGTGCCAGCAGTTTAAGGCTTCCCGGGACAGGGAGCGGGGCCTACGAGCAGTACTTC
CASSLRLPGTGSGAYEQYF
>TRBJ1-1|TRBV5-1|.|15|.
TGCGCCAGCAGCCCCGCCCGACAGAGTAACACTGAAGCTTTCTTT
CASSPARQSNTEAFF
>TRBJ1-2|TRBV18|.|13|.
TGTGCCAGCTCCCAGCTGGAGGACAGTGGCTACACCTTC
CASSQLEDSGYTF
>TRBJ1-2|TRBV11-2|.|18|.
TGTGCCAGCAGCTTAGATATCGGGAGGGGCAGGGAAAATTATGGCTACACCTTC
CASSLDIGRGRENYGYTF
>TRBJ1-3|TRBV6-5|.|15|.
TGTGCCAGCAGTTACTTACCATACGGTGGAAACACCATATATTTT
CASSYLPYGGNTIYF
>TRBJ2-7|TRBV14|TRBD1|16|.
TGTGCCAGCAGCCAGCCCGGGACAGTGGGGCTACGCGAGCAGTACTTC
CASSQPGTVGLREQYF
>TRBJ2-2|TRBV30|.|14|.
TGTGCCTGGAGATGGTGGAGAGGGAGAGGGGAGCTGTTTTTT
CAWRWWRGRGELFF
>TRBJ2-3|TRBV15|.|16|.
TGTGCCACCAGCAGTGTCCGGGACACTAGCACAGATACGCAGTATTTT
CATSSVRDTSTDTQYF
>TRBJ1-4|TRBV6-1|.|14|.
TGTGCCAGCAGTACTACAGCGGGGAATGAAAAACTGTTTTTT
CASSTTAGNEKLFF
>TRBJ2-7|TRBV4-1|TRBD1|15|once
TGCGCCAGCAGCCGACCAGAGGAGACAGGGACCGAGCAGTACTTC
CASSRPEETGTEQYF
>TRBJ1-1|TRBV6-5|.|14|.
TGTGCCAGCGGCCCAGGCGCTATGAACACTGAAGCTTTCTTT
CASGPGAMNTEAFF
>TRBJ1-1|TRBV6-4|.|16|.
TGTGCCAGCAGTGACTCTATGATACAGTTGAACACTGAAGCTTTCTTT
CASSDSMIQLNTEAFF
>TRBJ1-2|TRBV11-1|.|14|.
TGTGCCAGCAGCTTTACCACAGGATCTAGTGGCTACACCTTC
CASSFTTGSSGYTF
>TRBJ2-1|TRBV6-5|TRBD2|14|.
TGTGCCAGCAGTTACCTTGCTAGCGGGAGTCCCCAGTTCTTC
CASSYLASGSPQFF
>TRBJ1-3|TRBV6-5|.|14|.
TGTGCCAGCAGTTACTCCGCCTCTGGAAACACCATATATTTT
CASSYSASGNTIYF
>TRBJ2-3|TRBV7-7|TRBD1|16|.
TGTGCCAGCAGCCCAACAGGGGGCGAGATCCCAGATACGCAGTATTTT
CASSPTGGEIPDTQYF
>TRBJ1-3|TRBV29-1|.|13|.
TGCAGCGTTGACAACGGCTCTGGAAACACCATATATTTT
CSVDNGSGNTIYF
>TRBJ1-2|TRBV5-6|TRBD1|16|medium-sized
TGTGCCAGCAGCTTGGCAAACACAGGGGAGGTCTATGGCTACACCTTC
CASSLANTGEVYGYTF
>TRBJ1-6|TRBV5-6|.|14|.
TGTGCCAGCAGCTTTTTCCAAGATAATTCACCCCTCCACTTT
CASSFFQDNSPLHF
>TRBJ2-7|TRBV7-9|TRBD1|14|.
TGTGCCAGCAGCCCTTCCGGGACAGGGTACGAGCAGTACTTC
CASSPSGTGYEQYF
>TRBJ1-5|TRBV2|.|13|few
TGTGCCAGCAGGCTCGAATACAATCAGCCCCAGCATTTT
CASRLEYNQPQHF
>TRBJ1-5|TRBV7-2|.|12|.
TGTGCCAGCAGCTACGACAGTCAGCCCCAGCATTTT
CASSYDSQPQHF
>TRBJ2-7|TRBV19|.|16|.
TGTGCCAGTAGTATTGGCCGGGCCATCTCAACCTACGAGCAGTACTTC
CASSIGRAISTYEQYF
>TRBJ2-7|TRBV4-1|TRBD1|15|.
TGCGCCAGCAGCCAAGGTGGGGACAGGGCCTACGAGCAGTACTTC
CASSQGGDRAYEQYF
>TRBJ2-3|TRBV6-4|.|16|.
TGTGCCAGCAGTCTGAACCCGGCGGCCCCCACAGATACGCAGTATTTT
CASSLNPAAPTDTQYF
>TRBJ2-5|TRBV14|.|14|.
TGTGCCAGCAGCCAAGATTGGCCGAGGGAGACCCAGTACTTC
CASSQDWPRETQYF
>TRBJ2-7|TRBV23-1|.|16|.
TGCGCCAGCAGTCAACGGGGGCGCCTTACGGTCTGCGAGCAGTACTTC
CASSQRGRLTVCEQYF
>TRBJ2-7|TRBV2|.|14|once
TGTGCCAGCAGTGAATATCGGGGGGCGTACGAGCAGTACTTC
CASSEYRGAYEQYF
>TRBJ2-5|TRBV11-2|.|14|.
TGTGCCAGCAGCCGGGTGGAGGGCCTGGAGACCCAGTACTTC
CASSRVEGLETQYF
>TRBJ2-7|TRBV6-5|TRBD2|15|.
TGTGCCAGCTCAGATCTGGTGACTAGCCAGGACGAGCAGTACTTC
CASSDLVTSQDEQYF
>TRBJ1-5|TRBV5-4|.|15|.
TGTGCCAGCAGCTTGTCCCCACTTAGCAATCAGCCCCAGCATTTT
CASSLSPLSNQPQHF
>TRBJ1-5|TRBV6-6|.|16|.
TGTGCCAGCAGCCTTAAGGGGGGTCAGGAAAATCAGCCCCAGCATTTT
CASSLKGGQENQPQHF
>TRBJ2-7|TRBV27|TRBD2|16|few
TGTGCCAGCAGTCGCCGTCCCGGGACTAGTCACTACGAGCAGTACTTC
CASSRRPGTSHYEQYF
>TRBJ1-1|TRBV10-2|TRBD1|17|.
TGCGCCAGCACCTCACCTCCGGGACAGGGTCACTTCACTGAAGCTTTCTTT
CASTSPPGQGHFTEAFF
>TRBJ2-2|TRBV4-1|TRBD2|18|.
TGCGCCAGCAGCCAAAAACTCCTAGCGGGGCCATCCACCGGGGAGCTGTTTTTT
CASSQKLLAGPSTGELFF